The 18 T cell receptor beta chains in this list originate from one sample, sequenced in a study of blood T cell repertoires in COVID-19. Clones were sequenced by immunoSEQ multiplex PCR, and TCRdb holds only the in-frame ones, with some missing. The sample includes about 210,000 clones, around 82% of them seen just once. Specimen: peripheral blood. These receptors were obtained from a woman aged 40 to 50 with active or convalescent COVID-19.

The chain uses TRBV27 and TRBJ1-1; TRBD1 agrees at 7 bases. This CDR3 spans 13 amino acids. Trimming cost V 3 bases and J 8 bases; bases outside gene matches: 6. Germline V gene sequence: CDR1 MNHEY, CDR2 SMNVEV (reference sequence). In DNA form, the CDR3 reads TGTGCCAGCAGTTTGAGAGGGGGCGGAGAAGCTTTCTTT. Residues: CASSLRGGGEAFF.

The CDR3 DNA is TGTGCCAGCCGAAGCAGTACTAGCGGGGGAGCCAAAAACATTCAGTACTTC. Its protein product is CASRSSTSGGAKNIQYF. The rearrangement joins TRBV19 to TRBJ2-4; TRBD2 aligns across 11 bases. This CDR3 contains 17 residues. Germline assignment: CDR1 LNHDA and CDR2 SQIVND (reference sequence). The V and J ends lost 9 bases and 0 bases, in that order; junction bases with no gene match: 10. Variable domain in full (rest from reference TRBV19 and TRBJ2-4): DGGITQSPKYLFRKEGQNVTLSCEQNLNHDAMYWYRQDPGQGLRLIYYSQIVNDFQKGDIAEGYSVSREKKESFPLTVTSAQKNPTAFYLCASRSSTSGGAKNIQYFGAGTRLSVL.

This clone occurred a few times. CDR3 loop: CASSDPPALNTIYF. The CDR3, as DNA: TGTGCCAGCAGTGATCCGCCCGCGTTAAACACCATATATTTT. The chain links TRBV2 to TRBJ1-3, with no clear D. The V and J ends lost 3 bases and 6 bases respectively, with 12 bases between them. The CDR3 totals 14 residues. Germline V lookup: CDR1 SNHLY, CDR2 FYNNEI.

The chain is built from TRBV25-1 and TRBJ1-1, with 10 bases identical to TRBD1. CDR1 MGHDK and CDR2 SYGVNS come from the germline V gene. Trimming took 4 bases from V and 4 from J; bases not matched to a gene: 12. The CDR3 covers 17 residues. CDR3 amino acids: CASSAPRDRGPGTEAFF. The CDR3 DNA sequence: TGTGCCAGCAGTGCCCCCCGGGACAGGGGACCCGGCACTGAAGCTTTCTTT. Drawing the rest from reference TRBV25-1 and TRBJ1-1, the complete variable domain is EADIYQTPRYLVIGTGKKITLECSQTMGHDKMYWYQQDPGMELHLIHYSYGVNSTEKGDLSSESTVSRIRTEHFPLTLESARPSHTSQYLCASSAPRDRGPGTEAFFGQGTRLTVV.

The chain employs TRBV9 and TRBJ2-1; maybe TRBD1 (6 bases). The CDR3 is 14 residues long. Germline V gene data show CDR1 as SGDLS and CDR2 as YYNGEE. Trimming removed 2 bases at V and 4 bases at J, with 10 bases between. This chain's CDR3 is CASSVMDSYNEQFF. The CDR3 DNA is TGTGCCAGCAGCGTTATGGACAGTTACAATGAGCAGTTCTTC.

The genes are TRBV7-9 and TRBJ1-1, with 7 bases identical to TRBD1. Germline CDR1 is SEHNR and CDR2 is FQNEAQ (reference sequence). The J segment lost 2 bases and the V segment lost 9 bases, leaving 12 bases of the junction unmatched. The CDR3 has 15 residues. The chain's CDR3 is CASFPGGQLNTEAFF. Written as DNA, the CDR3 is TGTGCCAGTTTTCCAGGGGGACAATTAAACACTGAAGCTTTCTTT.

The chain is built from TRBV27 and TRBJ2-3, with 15 bases aligning to TRBD2. With 3 bases clipped from V and 0 bases from J, the junction kept 4 bases outside the gene matches. The germline CDR1 and CDR2 sequences are MNHEY and SMNVEV (reference sequence). The CDR3 is 18 amino acids. The CDR3 DNA is TGTGCCAGCAGTTTCGGGACTAGCGGGGGGATTAGCACAGATACGCAGTATTTT. Translating it yields CASSFGTSGGISTDTQYF.

The chain employs TRBV18 and TRBJ1-5; TRBD1 is a possible D gene (6 bases). The CDR3 runs 15 residues. The germline V gene encodes CDR1 KGHSH and CDR2 LQKENI. V lost 2 bases, J lost 8 bases, and 16 bases lay in between. CDR3 sequence (DNA): TGTGCCAGCTCACCAGACTCCGGGACATGGGAGCCCCAGCATTTT. It yields the protein CASSPDSGTWEPQHF.

The chain combines TRBV4-3 with TRBJ2-1; TRBD1 agrees at 7 bases. V trimming: 1 base; J trimming: 8 bases; junction bases outside the gene matches: 2. Germline CDR1 LGHNA, CDR2 YSLEER. This CDR3 has 13 amino acids. Here the CDR3 reads CASSQGQGDEQFF. CDR3 bases: TGCGCCAGCAGCCAAGGACAGGGCGATGAGCAGTTCTTC.

This clone has a single count. The chain has TRBV28 and TRBJ1-2; TRBD1 is a possible D gene (6 bases). The CDR3 is 15 amino acids. Germline V gene data show CDR1 as MDHEN and CDR2 as SYDVKM. The V gene lost 5 bases and the J gene lost 3 bases, with 16 bases spanning the gap. The CDR3 bases are TGTGCCAGCAGTCCCCAGGGGAAGGTCCACTATGGCTACACCTTC. The encoded protein is CASSPQGKVHYGYTF.

CDR3: CASRKRTGHGNTEAFF. CDR3 in DNA: TGTGCCAGCAGGAAAAGGACAGGGCATGGGAACACTGAAGCTTTCTTT. J is TRBJ1-1 and V is TRBV2, with 8 nucleotides matching TRBD1. From germline, CDR1 is SNHLY and CDR2 FYNNEI. V shed 6 bases and J 1 base; nucleotides not matched to a gene: 10. The CDR3 loop spans 16 amino acids.

The rearrangement uses TRBV6-2 or TRBV6-3 and TRBJ2-3, with 9 bases fitting TRBD1. J was trimmed by 3 bases and V by 5 bases; bases with no gene match: 6. Germline assignment: CDR1 MNHEY and CDR2 SVGEGT. This CDR3 has 15 amino acids. The CDR3 sequence: CASSRPGQGTDTQYF. In nucleotides, the CDR3 is TGTGCCAGCAGTCGACCCGGACAGGGGACAGATACGCAGTATTTT.

This clone was counted once. This chain connects TRBV28 to TRBJ2-1; TRBD2 matches 7 bases. Trimming cost V 1 base and J 9 bases; bases outside gene matches: 9. This CDR3 is built from 15 residues. Germline V gene data show CDR1 as MDHEN and CDR2 as SYDVKM. The CDR3 region is CASSLFTSEYAEQFF. CDR3 nucleotides: TGTGCCAGCAGTTTATTTACTAGCGAGTACGCTGAGCAGTTCTTC.

This clone occurred a few times. This chain connects TRBV9 to TRBJ1-3, with unresolved D. This CDR3 region has 12 residues. Germline V CDR1 and CDR2: SGDLS, YYNGEE. The V and J ends lost 1 base and 4 bases respectively, with 3 bases between them. CDR3 residues: CASSVQGNTIYF. In DNA form, the CDR3 reads TGTGCCAGCAGCGTACAGGGAAACACCATATATTTT. Complete variable domain (other parts from reference TRBV9 and TRBJ1-3): DSGVTQTPKHLITATGQRVTLRCSPRSGDLSVYWYQQSLDQGLQFLIQYYNGEERAKGNILERFSAQQFPDLHSELNLSSLELGDSALYFCASSVQGNTIYFGEGSWLTVV.

The chain recombines TRBV27 with TRBJ2-7, with a weak D call TRBD2 (6 bases). V lost 8 bases and J lost 4, with 15 bases in between. The CDR3 has 13 residues. Germline-derived CDR1 and CDR2 are MNHEY and SMNVEV (reference sequence). The CDR3, as DNA: TGTGCCAGCTCCGGGGCCGCGGGATACGAGCAGTACTTC. This translates into CASSGAAGYEQYF.

Only a few counts were recorded for this clone. The chain uses TRBV19 and TRBJ2-7; D gene unclear. From germline, CDR1 is LNHDA and CDR2 SQIVND (reference sequence). This CDR3 is 13 amino acids long. Trimming left V 3 bases short and J 3 bases short, with 9 bases between. For the CDR3, the DNA is TGTGCCAGTAGTATTATTCTGTACTACGAGCAGTACTTC. Its translation: CASSIILYYEQYF.

About this clone: Additional DNA sequences in this sample encode the identical CDR3. The chain couples TRBV7-9 to TRBJ1-5; 7 nucleotides align to TRBD1. The CDR3 spans 16 residues. From germline, CDR1 is SEHNR and CDR2 FQNEAQ (reference sequence). V shed 1 base, J shed 4 bases, and the junction held 7 bases outside the gene matches. As DNA, the CDR3 is TGTGCCAGCAGCTTAGGGACAGGAGACCCTAATCAGCCCCAGCATTTT. Translation gives CASSLGTGDPNQPQHF.

V and J are TRBV5-1 and TRBJ2-1; tentative D call: TRBD2 (5 bases). CDR3 size: 14 residues. V dropped 4 bases and J dropped 5 bases, with 13 bases sitting between them. Germline CDR1 reads SGHRS; CDR2 reads YFSETQ. The CDR3 bases are TGCGCCAGCAGCCTCGCGCTAGCCGACAATGAGCAGTTCTTC. Protein product: CASSLALADNEQFF.